This TCR beta chain comes out of a study of T-cell memory formation after mild COVID-19. TCRdb independently ran MiXCR on the 5' RACE reads; one entry per CDR3 protein. Of fewer than 250,000 distinct CDR3 sequences in the sample, about 27% were seen once. This clonotype was observed a handful of times. Germline V gene lookup returns CDR1 SEHNR and CDR2 FQNEAQ (reference sequence). Trimming took 2 bases from V and 0 from J; bases not matched to a gene: 1. This CDR3 spans 14 amino acids. Sequenced sample: PBMCs or a T cell subset sorted from them (not recorded which). The chain carries TRBV7-9 and TRBJ2-7; 7 positions agree with TRBD1. This TCR was recovered from an adult woman who had mild COVID-19 (a few samples of this study predate the infection). Cell type and time point are not known. CDR3 in DNA: TGTGCCAGCAGCTTACAGGGGGTCTCCTACGAGCAGTACTTC. It codes for CASSLQGVSYEQYF.